Each of the 31 T cell receptor beta chains below was sequenced from the same sample in a study of T cell responses to AZD1222 COVID-19 vaccine. The method was immunoSEQ multiplex PCR; TCRdb's version includes in-frame clones alone and lacks a portion of them. The sample records around 120,000 clones, around 93% being singletons. The specimen was peripheral blood, collected 28 days after the second AZD1222 dose. These receptors were collected from an adult who received the AZD1222 COVID-19 vaccine.

The genes are TRBV5-1 and TRBJ2-2; 7 bases line up with TRBD1. Germline V CDR1 and CDR2: SGHRS, YFSETQ. The CDR3 contains 15 residues. Trimming removed 0 bases from V and 4 bases from J; junction bases left unmatched: 3. In DNA, the CDR3 is TGCGCCAGCAGCTTGGAGGGACAGTTCACCGGGGAGCTGTTTTTT. This encodes CASSLEGQFTGELFF.

This clone was observed a single time. The chain is built from TRBV20-1 and TRBJ2-1, with a tentative D call TRBD2 (6 bases). V lost 3 bases and J 6 bases, leaving 15 bases between the germline ends. CDR1 DFQATT and CDR2 SNEGSKA come from the germline V gene (reference sequence). The CDR3 totals 14 residues. In DNA, the CDR3 is TGCAGTGCTAGTAGAGTACGGGAGACCAATGAGCAGTTCTTC. This gives the protein CSASRVRETNEQFF.

The gene calls are TRBV18 and TRBJ2-2, with D hard to call. The CDR3 has 16 residues. Trimming took 4 bases from V and 0 from J, leaving 12 bases between them. Germline V CDR1 and CDR2: KGHSH, LQKENI. This chain's CDR3 is CASSRGVSANTGELFF. In DNA, the CDR3 is TGTGCCAGCTCACGCGGCGTTTCAGCGAACACCGGGGAGCTGTTTTTT.

The V gene is TRBV7-8, the J gene TRBJ2-6, with D maybe TRBD2 (6 bases). Germline assignment: CDR1 SGHVS and CDR2 FQNEAQ. V shed 0 bases and J shed 0 bases, with 9 bases lying between them. The CDR3 covers 17 residues. This CDR3 is CASSLARENSGANVLTF. For the CDR3, the DNA is TGTGCCAGCAGCTTAGCGCGGGAAAACTCTGGGGCCAACGTCCTGACTTTC.

The table lists this clone with a count of one. Here the CDR3 reads CASSLDHSTGQGKITEAFF. The CDR3, as DNA: TGTGCCAGCAGTCTGGATCACTCCACCGGACAGGGGAAGATCACTGAAGCTTTCTTT. The V call is TRBV27, the J call TRBJ1-1; 9 bases align to TRBD1. V lost 5 bases and J lost 4; bases outside the gene matches: 20. The CDR3 totals 19 residues. Per the germline V gene, CDR1 is MNHEY and CDR2 is SMNVEV (reference sequence).

CDR3 sequence reads: CASSVASGLRDRGSGYTF. CDR3 bases: TGTGCCAGCAGCGTAGCTAGCGGGCTACGGGACAGGGGATCTGGCTACACCTTC. The chain uses TRBV9 and TRBJ1-2, with TRBD1 identical over 10 bases. The CDR3 spans 18 residues. From germline, CDR1 is SGDLS and CDR2 YYNGEE. The ends lost 0 bases at V and 7 bases at J; junction bases unmatched: 15. Based on the CDR3 plus reference TRBV9 and TRBJ1-2, the full variable domain is DSGVTQTPKHLITATGQRVTLRCSPRSGDLSVYWYQQSLDQGLQFLIQYYNGEERAKGNILERFSAQQFPDLHSELNLSSLELGDSALYFCASSVASGLRDRGSGYTFGSGTRLTVV.

The chain is built from TRBV7-2 and TRBJ1-1, with 9 nucleotides matching TRBD1. Germline CDR1 and CDR2: SGHTA and FQGNSA. The V and J ends lost 3 bases and 11 bases, in that order; junction bases with no gene match: 10. CDR3 size: 14 residues. The CDR3 nucleotides read TGTGCCAGCAGCTTGGATACCGGGACAGGGAATGCTTTCTTT. This sequence encodes CASSLDTGTGNAFF.

The gene calls are TRBV5-1 and TRBJ2-7; D perhaps matches TRBD1 (5 bases). Per germline, CDR1 SGHRS and CDR2 YFSETQ. The CDR3 is 15 residues long. V was clipped by 1 base and J by 1 base, with 12 bases between them. DNA for the CDR3: TGCGCCAGCAGCTTGAGCTCAGGGCCATCCTACGAGCAGTACTTC. Translating it yields CASSLSSGPSYEQYF.

This chain links TRBV12-3 or TRBV12-4 with TRBJ2-2; D unresolved. The CDR3 has 13 amino acids. Trimming cost V 5 bases and J 5 bases, with 9 bases left between them. DNA of the CDR3: TGTGCCAGCAGTAAGGTGAAGACCGGGGAGCTGTTTTTT. This codes for CASSKVKTGELFF.

The DNA of the CDR3 is TGCGCCAGCAGCGGAACCGGGACAGCGAGCTCCTATAATTCACCCCTCCACTTT. Its protein is CASSGTGTASSYNSPLHF. This sequence joins TRBV5-1 and TRBJ1-6; 7 bases match TRBD1. J lost 0 bases, V lost 4 bases, and 10 bases had no gene match. CDR3 length: 18 amino acids. Looked up from germline, CDR1 is SGHRS and CDR2 is YFSETQ.

The chain couples TRBV7-2 to TRBJ2-5; possible D gene TRBD2, 6 bases. Germline V gene sequence: CDR1 SGHTA, CDR2 FQGNSA. The germline V and J ends were trimmed by 2 bases and 1 base, with 11 bases remaining between them. The CDR3 consists of 15 residues. The CDR3 DNA reads TGTGCCAGCAGCTTACTAGCGACCACCCAAGAGACCCAGTACTTC. Its translation: CASSLLATTQETQYF. The complete variable domain, with remaining parts taken from reference TRBV7-2 and TRBJ2-5, reads GAGVSQSPSNKVTEKGKDVELRCDPISGHTALYWYRQSLGQGLEFLIYFQGNSAPDKSGLPSDRFSAERTGGSVSTLTIQRTQQEDSAVYLCASSLLATTQETQYFGPGTRLLVL.

This chain links TRBV29-1 with TRBJ1-2; 7 nucleotides align to TRBD1. Trimming removed 6 bases from V and 7 bases from J; junction bases left unmatched: 5. The CDR3 runs 11 residues. CDR1 is SQVTM and CDR2 is ANQGSEA in the germline V gene. This chain's CDR3 is CSVTTGSGYTF. The DNA for the CDR3 is TGCAGCGTGACGACAGGGTCTGGCTACACCTTC.

As for this clone: The same CDR3 also results from other DNA sequences found in this sample. The chain couples TRBV28 to TRBJ1-4; tentative D call: TRBD1 (6 bases). V was trimmed by 6 bases and J by 3 bases, leaving 11 bases between them. The germline CDR1 and CDR2 sequences are MDHEN and SYDVKM. The CDR3 sequence is 14 residues long. The CDR3 bases are TGTGCCAGCAGAACCGGGACATCTAATGAAAAACTGTTTTTT. Translation: CASRTGTSNEKLFF.

V is TRBV7-9 and J is TRBJ1-4, with TRBD1 as a possible D gene (5 bases). V lost 11 bases and J lost 6, with 16 bases in between. The CDR3 consists of 13 residues. From germline, CDR1 is SEHNR and CDR2 FQNEAQ (reference sequence). CDR3 loop: CAGAGRGDEKLFF. CDR3 sequence (DNA): TGTGCCGGGGCGGGAAGGGGAGATGAAAAACTGTTTTTT. Full variable domain (missing parts from reference TRBV7-9 and TRBJ1-4): DTGVSQNPRHKITKRGQNVTFRCDPISEHNRLYWYRQTLGQGPEFLTYFQNEAQLEKSRLLSDRFSAERPKGSFSTLEIQRTEQGDSAMYLCAGAGRGDEKLFFGSGTQLSVL.

The CDR3 DNA sequence: TGTGCCAGCAGTTCCAGGTGGAATCAGCCCCAGCATTTT. It encodes CASSSRWNQPQHF. The chain has TRBV27 and TRBJ1-5; D unclear. Germline CDR1 MNHEY, CDR2 SMNVEV (reference sequence). The CDR3 extends over 13 amino acids. V lost 4 bases and J 4 bases, leaving 8 bases between the germline ends.

The chain links TRBV28 to TRBJ1-2; TRBD1 matches at 10 bases. V lost 9 bases and J lost 10; bases outside the gene matches: 17. There are 15 residues in the CDR3. Germline V gives CDR1 MDHEN, CDR2 SYDVKM. The CDR3 bases are TGTGCCAGTAACACCCCCCACGGGACAGGGGCCTTCTACACCTTC. Protein sequence: CASNTPHGTGAFYTF.

The chain links TRBV4-2 to TRBJ1-1; weak D call: TRBD1 (5 bases). There are 15 residues in the CDR3. Trimming shortened V by 0 bases and J by 2 bases, and 10 bases separated the two germline ends. Per germline, CDR1 LGHNA and CDR2 YNFKEQ. The CDR3 region is CASSQESGQNTEAFF. In DNA form, the CDR3 reads TGTGCCAGCAGCCAAGAGTCAGGACAAAACACTGAAGCTTTCTTT.

This chain links TRBV19 with TRBJ1-2; tentative D call: TRBD1 (5 bases). CDR1 and CDR2 (germline): LNHDA, SQIVND (reference sequence). This CDR3 contains 15 residues. V shed 0 bases and J shed 6 bases, with 14 bases lying between them. The CDR3 coding sequence is TGTGCCAGTAGTATAGATTTTTCATCGGGGGATGGCTACACCTTC. Translating gives CASSIDFSSGDGYTF.

A single count supports this clone. The chain recombines TRBV6-4 with TRBJ2-1; TRBD2 matches at 8 bases. The V and J ends lost 7 bases and 7 bases, in that order; junction bases with no gene match: 3. The CDR3 has 12 residues. Germline V gene sequence: CDR1 MRHNA, CDR2 SNTAGT. Here the CDR3 reads CASTSGSNEQFF. The DNA of the CDR3 is TGTGCCAGCACGAGCGGGAGTAATGAGCAGTTCTTC.

The genes are TRBV5-6 and TRBJ2-3, with a weak D call TRBD1 (5 bases). Germline CDR1 is SGHDT and CDR2 is YYEEEE. V was trimmed by 5 bases and J by 2 bases, leaving 15 bases between them. The length of the CDR3 is 15 residues. CDR3 in amino acids: CASSSFRAPTDTQYF. The DNA for the CDR3 is TGTGCCAGCAGTTCTTTCAGGGCCCCCACAGATACGCAGTATTTT.

This clone was picked up one time. V gene TRBV7-2 combines with J gene TRBJ2-7; D is unresolved. The V and J ends lost 0 bases and 2 bases respectively, with 8 bases between them. Germline CDR1 and CDR2: SGHTA and FQGNSA. This CDR3 contains 14 residues. CDR3 region: CASSLAPDTYEQYF. CDR3 in DNA: TGTGCCAGCAGCTTAGCCCCTGATACCTACGAGCAGTACTTC.

This clone came up once. This chain links TRBV7-2 with TRBJ1-4; D uncertain. The germline V gene encodes CDR1 SGHTA and CDR2 FQGNSA. There are 16 residues in the CDR3. Trimming took 4 bases from V and 0 from J, leaving 12 bases between them. The CDR3: CASSSLPTTTNEKLFF. The DNA for the CDR3 is TGTGCCAGCAGCTCGTTACCCACAACAACTAATGAAAAACTGTTTTTT.

The V and J genes are TRBV18 and TRBJ2-1; 10 bases are a match to TRBD1. V shed 3 bases, J shed 3 bases, and the junction held 2 bases outside the gene matches. This CDR3 is built from 15 residues. Germline V gene lookup returns CDR1 KGHSH and CDR2 LQKENI. In DNA form, the CDR3 reads TGTGCCAGCTCACCGCGGACAGGGGGCTACAATGAGCAGTTCTTC. Translated, it gives CASSPRTGGYNEQFF.

This rearrangement joins TRBV5-1 to TRBJ2-1; 9 nucleotides line up with TRBD1. Per germline, CDR1 SGHRS and CDR2 YFSETQ. The CDR3 contains 15 residues. After removal of 0 bases from V and 9 bases from J, the junction contained 7 bases not matched to a gene. The CDR3 coding sequence is TGCGCCAGCAGCTTGGCCTCTGGGACAGGGATTGAGCAGTTCTTC. Translating it yields CASSLASGTGIEQFF. Using reference TRBV5-1 and TRBJ2-1 for the parts outside the CDR3, the full variable domain is KAGVTQTPRYLIKTRGQQVTLSCSPISGHRSVSWYQQTPGQGLQFLFEYFSETQRNKGNFPGRFSGRQFSNSRSEMNVSTLELGDSALYLCASSLASGTGIEQFFGPGTRLTVL.

The chain joins TRBV5-1 to TRBJ2-1; 9 nucleotides match TRBD1. Trimming took 0 bases from V and 7 from J; bases not matched to a gene: 5. Germline V gene sequence: CDR1 SGHRS, CDR2 YFSETQ. CDR3 length: 15 amino acids. The CDR3 reads CASSLAGTGRNEQFF. The CDR3 coding sequence is TGCGCCAGCAGCTTGGCCGGGACAGGGCGAAATGAGCAGTTCTTC.

On this clone itself: At one of its ends the junction is not consistent with the germline gene, which may arise from a read error. V usage is TRBV3-1 (or the pseudogene TRBV3-2) and J usage is TRBJ2-7; unclear D gene. CDR3 length: 12 amino acids. The germline gives CDR1 LGHDT, CDR2 YNNKEL (reference sequence). CDR3 sequence reads: CASSHGPNSRIF. The CDR3 DNA is TGTGCCAGCAGCCATGGTCCGAACAGCCGGATCTTC.

Written as DNA, the CDR3 is TGTGCCAGCAGTTCACTAGGACCGCTTATCAATCAGCCCCAGCATTTT. Translated: CASSSLGPLINQPQHF. V and J are TRBV28 and TRBJ1-5; D is unresolved. V shed 4 bases and J shed 3 bases, with 16 bases lying between them. The CDR3 extends over 16 amino acids. The germline CDR1 and CDR2 sequences are MDHEN and SYDVKM.

In its sample, this clone was seen once. This chain joins TRBV18 and TRBJ2-3; TRBD2 matches 13 bases. Germline CDR1 KGHSH, CDR2 LQKENI. Trimming took 3 bases from V and 5 from J; bases not matched to a gene: 11. The CDR3 contains 18 residues. CDR3 loop: CASSPFTLAGGARDTQYF. The CDR3 DNA sequence: TGTGCCAGCTCACCTTTCACACTAGCGGGGGGGGCCAGAGATACGCAGTATTTT.

The chain employs TRBV6-5 and TRBJ1-1; a possible D gene is TRBD1 (5 bases). Germline CDR1 is MNHEY and CDR2 is SVGAGI. Trimming stripped 6 bases from V and 7 bases from J, with 21 bases between. The CDR3 loop spans 15 amino acids. The CDR3 DNA follows: TGTGCCAGCAGCATTAACGGGGGACCCAGCGGTGAAGCTTTCTTT. As protein: CASSINGGPSGEAFF.

This clone was counted only a few times. The chain couples TRBV6-2 or TRBV6-3 to TRBJ2-1, with TRBD1 identical over 7 bases. Germline CDR1 is MNHEY and CDR2 is SVGEGT. The trim removed 10 bases at V and 3 bases at J, leaving 9 bases unmatched. The CDR3 consists of 14 residues. CDR3 in amino acids: CATSPGTDYNEQFF. Here the CDR3 DNA reads TGTGCCACTAGCCCTGGGACAGACTACAATGAGCAGTTCTTC.

This clone has a single count. V is TRBV7-2 and J is TRBJ2-2; D possibly corresponds to TRBD2 (5 bases). With 1 base removed from V and 4 bases from J, the gap between germline ends came to 19 bases. Germline CDR1 reads SGHTA; CDR2 reads FQGNSA. This CDR3 spans 18 amino acids. The CDR3 reads CASSLGLGQLAGTGELFF. In nucleotides, the CDR3 is TGTGCCAGCAGCTTAGGATTAGGGCAGCTGGCGGGCACCGGGGAGCTGTTTTTT. Full variable domain (missing parts from reference TRBV7-2 and TRBJ2-2): GAGVSQSPSNKVTEKGKDVELRCDPISGHTALYWYRQSLGQGLEFLIYFQGNSAPDKSGLPSDRFSAERTGGSVSTLTIQRTQQEDSAVYLCASSLGLGQLAGTGELFFGEGSRLTVL.